This TCR beta chain was documented in a study of blood T cell repertoires in COVID-19. Study-level information: The United States, Italy and Spain provided the acute and convalescent COVID-19 samples. PBMCs, B-cell-depleted T cells, or T cells provided the cDNA or gDNA that made up the material.

The Seattle patients, enrolled during active infection, were followed longitudinally. This CDR3 has 14 amino acids. Germline assignment: CDR1 SEHNR and CDR2 FQNEAQ (reference sequence). V was trimmed by 4 bases and J by 4 bases, leaving 13 bases between them. This clone was counted at least ten times. In the study's own analysis: By means of reference gene primer amplification, nucleated cell counts were estimated. TCRdb's table, derived via immunoSEQ multiplex PCR, lists solely in-frame clones and lacks some. V and J calls and clone size are those listed in that table; D and trimming were worked out from the DNA. The sample lists 240,000 or so clones, more than 80% seen once, with roughly 8% in the top ten.

The source is a woman older than 75 with COVID-19, enrolled during active disease. Sequencing was performed on peripheral blood. V usage is TRBV7-9 and J usage is TRBJ2-5, with D tentatively TRBD2 (6 bases). CDR3 in amino acids: CASSSELARETQYF. In DNA, the CDR3 is TGTGCCAGCAGCTCCGAGCTAGCGCGAGAGACCCAGTACTTC.